Below are 2 T cell receptor beta chains sequenced from a single sample in a study of cytomegalovirus exposure and HLA in healthy donors. The primer mix had 60 Vbeta and 13 Jbeta primers. Sequencing was performed with immunoSEQ multiplex PCR; in TCRdb, only in-frame clones are kept and a portion is missing. Counted here are tens of thousands of clones, 65% to 70% occurring once; the ten biggest clones make up 14%. Sequencing was carried out using PBMCs. The origin of the receptors is a male donor in good health and CMV-seropositive.

The chain employs TRBV11-2 and TRBJ1-1; 8 bases are shared with TRBD1. This CDR3 has 15 amino acids. V lost 4 bases and J lost 1; bases outside the gene matches: 5. CDR1 is SGHAT, CDR2 FQNNGV, per germline. DNA of the CDR3: TGTGCCAGCAGCTCCGGACAGGGTTGGAACACTGAAGCTTTCTTT. It specifies CASSSGQGWNTEAFF.

Turning to this clone: Other DNA sequences within the sample encode an identical CDR3. The rearrangement links TRBV7-2 to TRBJ1-4, with a tentative D call TRBD1 (6 bases). Germline V gene sequence: CDR1 SGHTA, CDR2 FQGNSA. Trimming shortened V by 5 bases and J by 10 bases, and 20 bases separated the two germline ends. This CDR3 comprises 15 residues. DNA of the CDR3: TGTGCCAGCAGCCCAAGTGTGACCCGAGGGGGAAAACTGTTTTTT. It translates to CASSPSVTRGGKLFF. The full variable domain, with the rest looked up from reference TRBV7-2 and TRBJ1-4, is GAGVSQSPSNKVTEKGKDVELRCDPISGHTALYWYRQSLGQGLEFLIYFQGNSAPDKSGLPSDRFSAERTGGSVSTLTIQRTQQEDSAVYLCASSPSVTRGGKLFFGSGTQLSVL.